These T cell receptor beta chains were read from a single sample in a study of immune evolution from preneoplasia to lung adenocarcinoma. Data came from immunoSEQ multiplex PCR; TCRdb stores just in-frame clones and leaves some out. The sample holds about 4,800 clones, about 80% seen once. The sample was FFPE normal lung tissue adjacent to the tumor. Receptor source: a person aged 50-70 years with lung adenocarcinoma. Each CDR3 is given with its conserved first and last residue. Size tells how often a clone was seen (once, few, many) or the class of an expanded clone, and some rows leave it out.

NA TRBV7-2 CASSLDSGAGADTQYF
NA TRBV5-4 CASSLPQGVDETQYF
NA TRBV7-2 CASSLAEGTFGYTF
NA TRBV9 CASSVSLGGGSYNEQFF
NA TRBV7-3 CASSLDSRDRGETQYF
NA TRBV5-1 CASSLGRDRTDTQYF
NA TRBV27 CASSIRGFGQPQHF
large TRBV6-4 CASSVASGGDTDTQYF
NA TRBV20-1 CSARLGEEQYF
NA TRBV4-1 CASSQDRYRVNTEAFF
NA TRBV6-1 CASSDNQGASGELFF
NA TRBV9 CASSVTSQYANTGELFF
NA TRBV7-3 CASSLLGKVYNEQFF
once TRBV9 CASSVSTSGSGTDTQYF
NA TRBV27 CASSLSWQERNEQYF
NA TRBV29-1 CSVWGNTGELFF
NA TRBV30 CAWMRDRSYEQYF
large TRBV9 CASSPGGQGNQPQHF
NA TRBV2 CASRSGSQSSYEQYF
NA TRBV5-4 CASSPRGTSVNTGELFF
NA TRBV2 CASRGDRNTEAFF
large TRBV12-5 CASERDSVNTEAFF
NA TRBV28 CASSLEGGGQPQHF
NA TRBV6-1 CASSGLGSDTDTQYF
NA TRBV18 CASSLGATGETQYF
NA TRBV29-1 CSVETGAYEQYF
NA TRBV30 CAWSAGGLDYGYTF
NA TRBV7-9 CASSLKQRNEAFF